Here is one T cell receptor (beta chain) with its context. Which antigen it targets is not known. The record has no base qualities; no much larger clone is one base away. Enrolling through a virtual design, the prospective study's participants ranged in age from roughly 18 to 95 years and lived across approximately 25 United States geographic areas. In the prospective study, participants were assigned to cohorts based on the clinical history participants reported in a screening survey and a study questionnaire. Recovered participants in ImmuneRACE Cohort 3 were defined as having two consecutive negative NP/OP PCR tests, clearance from a healthcare professional, or resolution of symptoms. In the prospective study, whole blood, serum and a nasopharyngeal or oropharyngeal swab were collected from each participant by mobile phlebotomists. Additional blood draws and questionnaires over an approximately two-month period could optionally be provided by prospective study participants. Prospective study blood samples were shipped either frozen or at room temperature before DNA extraction.

The CDR3 runs 15 residues from the cysteine to the phenylalanine. Just the 45-base CDR3 DNA is kept, in frame starting at base 1. V is shortened by 1 base, J by 5 bases, and the region joining them spans 14 bases. CDR1 and CDR2 (SNHLY, FYNNEI) derive from the germline V gene. The immunoSEQ Assay, a bias-controlled multiplex PCR, was used to amplify TCRbeta CDR3 regions from genomic DNA. The study's own analysis went as follows. Within the assay, amplification of reference gene primers was used to estimate how many nucleated cells each sample contained. To quantify the absolute abundance of each unique TCRbeta CDR3 rearrangement, sequence reads were collapsed and filtered. For each sample, productive Simpson clonality was calculated by taking the square root of Simpson's diversity index across productive rearrangements. In TCRdb, the immuneACCESS table is reduced to in-frame sequences with V and J assigned. These tables do not hold every clone; where another copy was compared, an unresolved V gene accounts for under half, and the others remain unexplained. From that table come the V and J calls and clone size; the DNA was used to work out D and trimming. In this sample the table shows around 380,000 clones, around 87% of which occur a single time. The ten largest make up 1% to 1.5% of the sample.

This entry is derived from a study of blood T cell repertoires in COVID-19 (dated by TCRdb to the early 2020s). For the study in its entirety: Samples covering the acute and convalescent phases of COVID-19 were provided by collaborators in the United States, Italy and Spain. The prospective study material was composed of cDNA or gDNA derived from T cells, B-cell-depleted T cells, or PBMCs. Deeply sampled blood TCRbeta repertoires from subjects exposed to, actively infected with, or recovered from COVID-19 were included in the dataset. The repertoires were released in a freely available public database meant as a resource for research on the immune response to SARS-CoV-2. Samples were obtained from the ongoing ImmuneRACE study (first 160 participants) and from roughly 1,300 subjects provided by 6 global collaborators. A de-identified subject ID, COVID-19 status, age in years and sex were almost always included in the sample metadata. HLA class I and class II types, where available, came from metadata supplied by the sample provider rather than from assay-based typing.

On the study overall, not on this receptor specifically: Clinical and demographic metadata were provided uncurated, with the amount varying by source and participant.

Sequenced input: PBMCs or T cells enriched from blood (not recorded which). This clonotype was sampled from a man aged 25-40 years who had recovered from COVID-19. Recombination connected TRBV2 to TRBJ1-2; the D region possibly corresponds to TRBD1 (5 bases align). The CDR3 corresponds to CASSEGGATPYGYTF. The sequenced DNA is TGTGCCAGCAGTGAAGGCGGGGCGACTCCTTATGGCTACACCTTC.